The clone carrying this TCR beta chain was detected only a few times. Its antigen is undetermined. This sample stems from a study of cytomegalovirus exposure and HLA in healthy donors. Study-wide points: Researchers reported from a later analysis that most CMV-associated TCR beta chains appeared HLA-restricted. Productive status was seen about 90% or about 30% of the time for most TCR beta V segments in an earlier analysis. The study assumed roughly uniform donor sequencing depth for presence/absence analyses.

PCR used 60 Vbeta primers and 13 Jbeta primers. Clones were sequenced by immunoSEQ multiplex PCR, and TCRdb holds only the in-frame ones, with some missing. The sample has 150,000 to 200,000 clones; around 80% are singletons. The CDR3 is made up of 15 amino acids. The germline V gene encodes CDR1 SGHDT and CDR2 YYEEEE. The V and J ends lost 3 bases and 5 bases respectively, with 17 bases between them. Sequenced sample: PBMCs. The V and J genes are TRBV5-6 and TRBJ1-1; D perhaps matches TRBD1 (6 bases). This TCR derives from a girl under 18 in good health and CMV-seropositive. The CDR3 bases are TGTGCCAGCAGCTGGGGGGGGCCATTGGGTACTGAAGCTTTCTTT. Amino acid sequence: CASSWGGPLGTEAFF.